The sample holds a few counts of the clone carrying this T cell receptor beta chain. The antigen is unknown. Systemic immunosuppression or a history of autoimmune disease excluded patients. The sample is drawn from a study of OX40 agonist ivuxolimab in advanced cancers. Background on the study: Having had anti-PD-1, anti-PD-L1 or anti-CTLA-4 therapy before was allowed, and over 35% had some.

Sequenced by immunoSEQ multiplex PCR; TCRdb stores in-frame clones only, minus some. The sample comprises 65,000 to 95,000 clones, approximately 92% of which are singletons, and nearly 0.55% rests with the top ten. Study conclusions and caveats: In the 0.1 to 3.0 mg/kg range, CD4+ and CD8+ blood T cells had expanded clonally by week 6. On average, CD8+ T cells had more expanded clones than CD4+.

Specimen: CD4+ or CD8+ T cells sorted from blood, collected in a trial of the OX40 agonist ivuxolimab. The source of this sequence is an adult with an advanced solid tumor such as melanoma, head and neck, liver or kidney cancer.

The CDR3, as DNA: TGTGCCATCAGACCGGGACAGGGGGTCTCTGGAAACACCATATATTTT. This codes for CAIRPGQGVSGNTIYF. The rearrangement links TRBV10-3 to TRBJ1-3, with TRBD1 matching over 11 bases. Germline values: CDR1 ENHRY, CDR2 SYGVKD. This CDR3 region has 16 residues. Germline trimming cut 6 bases from V and 0 bases from J; bases unmatched to any gene: 4.